This T cell receptor beta chain was captured by sequencing in a study of human T cells and chemical hapten exposure. TCRdb analysed the 5' RACE reads with MiXCR anew, one entry per CDR3 protein. The repertoire has about 140,000 distinct CDR3 sequences, around 4.1% of them found once; the top ten carry over 1.2%. Total RNA was isolated from unfractionated whole blood. This clonotype has a count of ten or more. The V gene's germline CDR1 is SGHTA and CDR2 FQGTGA. The V and J ends lost 5 bases and 4 bases, in that order; junction bases with no gene match: 11. CDR3 length: 16 amino acids. The V and J genes are TRBV7-3 and TRBJ1-1, with 9 bases lining up with TRBD1. This clonotype was sampled from a female donor in good health. CDR3 coding DNA: TGTGCCAGCAGCCCGAAGCTATCGACAGGGGGCACTGAAGCTTTCTTT. Its protein is CASSPKLSTGGTEAFF.